This T cell receptor (beta chain) was found in a study of T cell repertoires in cytomegalovirus infection. Study-level results: CMV-specific TCR beta clonotypes restricted by HLA-C were the ones dominating the ex vivo response.

CDR1 is MNHEY, CDR2 SMNVEV, per germline (reference sequence). V shed 2 bases, J shed 14 bases, and the junction held 19 bases outside the gene matches. CDR3 length: 18 amino acids. TCRdb fed the reads into MiXCR, producing one record per CDR3 protein. Here the sample spans about 830,000 distinct CDR3 sequences, about 30% being singletons. This clonotype came up many times. Its target is not known. This chain connects TRBV27 to TRBJ1-6, with TRBD1 matching over 9 bases. The sequence was collected from a human donor in good health (CMV status not recorded). Some clones in this sample may be carry-over from other donors' samples. Source: cultured CD8+ T cells from PBMCs, taken from culture after CMV antigen stimulation. CDR3 region: CASSLLLSGTGQIKSLHF. CDR3 sequence (DNA): TGTGCCAGCAGTTTACTTCTATCCGGGACAGGGCAGATCAAGTCCCTCCACTTT.